This is a list of T cell receptor beta chains from one sample in a study of blood T cell repertoires in COVID-19. Repertoires were generated with immunoSEQ multiplex PCR, while TCRdb's copy carries only in-frame clones and drops some. The repertoire has some 27,000 clones, 68% of them found once; the top ten carry around 17%. The sample taken for sequencing was peripheral blood. These receptors originate from a human donor in a cohort sampled during active COVID-19. CDR3s include the opening cysteine and the closing phenylalanine or tryptophan. A D gene is named only where the DNA matches it firmly.

CDR3	D	V	J
CASSLSGTSYEQYF	TRBD2	TRBV5-6	TRBJ2-7
CASSLEMPGNTEAFF	NA	TRBV5-1	TRBJ1-1
CASSFRGGYTQYF	TRBD2	TRBV11-1	TRBJ2-3
CASSLEGAPLDNYGYTF	NA	TRBV28	TRBJ1-2
CASSSPRGLGNTEAFF	NA	TRBV5-4	TRBJ1-1
CASSQVRQGDTIYF	TRBD1	TRBV3-1/TRBV3-2	TRBJ1-3
CASSQDMGLSNQPQHF	NA	TRBV4-1	TRBJ1-5
CASSPSRFGELFF	NA	TRBV19	TRBJ2-2
CASSTDRGINEQYF	TRBD1	TRBV7-9	TRBJ2-7
CASRRGASGGEQYF	TRBD2	TRBV28	TRBJ2-7
CASRPLAGGLNEQFF	TRBD2	TRBV6-5	TRBJ2-1
CASSIDRDEQYF	NA	TRBV19	TRBJ2-7
CASSQDGIRGRGNQPQHF	NA	TRBV4-2	TRBJ1-5
CASTVDSASSYEQYF	NA	TRBV7-2	TRBJ2-7
CASSQGQGATYEQYF	NA	TRBV14	TRBJ2-7
CASSPGGGKASNQPQHF	NA	TRBV6-4	TRBJ1-5
CASREGRSSYNEQFF	TRBD2	TRBV28	TRBJ2-1
CASMSGNTEAFF	NA	TRBV2	TRBJ1-1
CASSLDTNYGYTF	NA	TRBV12-3/TRBV12-4	TRBJ1-2
CASSILGTTDTEAFF	NA	TRBV11-2	TRBJ1-1
CASSLAGAPETQYF	TRBD2	TRBV28	TRBJ2-5
CASSLGDRVGAKEETQYF	TRBD1	TRBV5-6	TRBJ2-5
CASSVIAGGPTDTQYF	TRBD2	TRBV9	TRBJ2-3
CASSRSAQETQYF	NA	TRBV5-1	TRBJ2-5
CASSLTGADGYTF	TRBD1	TRBV14	TRBJ1-2
CASSSTGGPKNIQYF	TRBD1	TRBV6-5	TRBJ2-4
CASSDGGGTDTQYF	TRBD2	TRBV2	TRBJ2-3
CASSPRYFGSHYVSPLHF	NA	TRBV28	TRBJ1-6
CASSDRVRTGELFF	NA	TRBV2	TRBJ2-2
CASSKAPWGQSPYEQYF	NA	TRBV21-1	TRBJ2-7
CASSINWDRGRSYSNQPQHF	TRBD1	TRBV19	TRBJ1-5
CATKDSYQETQYF	NA	TRBV15	TRBJ2-5
CASSSTGWYEQYF	TRBD1	TRBV7-2	TRBJ2-7
CASSFFLAGGPYEQFF	TRBD2	TRBV27	TRBJ2-1
CASSSEWGTGRLGYTF	TRBD1	TRBV5-1	TRBJ1-2
CASTEGAGDYNEQFF	TRBD2	TRBV2	TRBJ2-1
CASSSSPPSGRIRGYEQYF	TRBD2	TRBV7-6	TRBJ2-7
CASSLDWEQYF	NA	TRBV3-1/TRBV3-2	TRBJ2-7
CASSYPAGGTQETQYF	TRBD2	TRBV6-2/TRBV6-3	TRBJ2-5
CASSPGTGAYEQYF	TRBD1	TRBV7-2	TRBJ2-7
CASSLALAGGTDTQYF	TRBD2	TRBV5-5	TRBJ2-3